The 27 T cell receptor beta chains reported below all come from one sample, sequenced in a study of shared clonotypes between healthy human individuals. TCRdb's copy holds only in-frame clones and misses some; the assay was immunoSEQ multiplex PCR. The sample lists roughly 480,000 clones; less than 80% were seen once. The sequenced sample consisted of PBMCs. Receptor source: a woman between 40 and 50 years old in good health. Some clones in this sample may be carry-over from other donors' samples.

This chain uses TRBV7-3 with TRBJ2-1, with D perhaps TRBD2 (6 bases). V was pared by 5 bases and J by 4 bases, with 15 bases between. Germline CDR1 is SGHTA and CDR2 is FQGTGA. This CDR3 spans 15 amino acids. CDR3 nucleotides: TGTGCCAGCAGCCCTCTGGGAGGAGAGTACAATGAGCAGTTCTTC. Its protein is CASSPLGGEYNEQFF.

This clone was counted ten times or more. The rearrangement links TRBV9 to TRBJ1-2, with 10 positions matching TRBD1. Germline CDR1 is SGDLS and CDR2 is YYNGEE. The CDR3 is 14 amino acids. The V and J ends lost 3 bases and 2 bases, in that order; junction bases with no gene match: 1. The CDR3 reads CASSETGGNYGYTF. The CDR3 DNA follows: TGTGCCAGCAGCGAGACAGGGGGCAACTATGGCTACACCTTC.

The genes are TRBV2 and TRBJ2-1, with 10 bases aligning to TRBD2. Unmatched junction bases numbered 0, after V lost 6 bases and J lost 10 bases. Germline V gene lookup returns CDR1 SNHLY and CDR2 FYNNEI. There are 11 residues in the CDR3. The CDR3: CASRLAGEQFF. DNA of the CDR3: TGTGCCAGCAGACTAGCGGGAGAGCAGTTCTTC.

The CDR3 DNA reads as TGTGCCACCAGCAGAGACAGGGTTGGCTACACCTTC. It is translated as CATSRDRVGYTF. This chain uses TRBV15 with TRBJ1-2; perhaps TRBD1 as D (5 bases). The CDR3 consists of 12 residues. The ends were cut back, 0 bases at V and 7 bases at J, with 6 bases in the middle. The germline CDR1 and CDR2 sequences are LNHNV and YYDKDF (reference sequence).

This clone was detected a few times. The CDR3 bases are TGTGCCAGCAGTGTCGAGGGAGGGACCACCGGGGAGCTGTTTTTT. Its translation: CASSVEGGTTGELFF. The J gene is TRBJ2-2, the V gene TRBV2; TRBD2 agrees at 7 bases. Germline-derived CDR1 and CDR2 are SNHLY and FYNNEI. The CDR3 sequence is 15 residues long. V shed 4 bases, J shed 4 bases, and the junction held 6 bases outside the gene matches.

DNA of the CDR3: TGTGCCACCAGCAGAGGTTCGGGGCAGTACCAAGAGACCCAGTACTTC. The encoded protein is CATSRGSGQYQETQYF. The rearrangement links TRBV15 to TRBJ2-5, with D perhaps TRBD1 or TRBD2 (5 bases each). This CDR3 has 16 residues. Germline loops: CDR1 LNHNV, CDR2 YYDKDF (reference sequence). V dropped 1 base and J dropped 0 bases, with 12 bases sitting between them.

V and J are TRBV7-6 and TRBJ2-7; D unclear. The CDR3 is 12 residues long. The V end was cut by 5 bases, the J end by 7 bases, with 12 bases between. Germline CDR1 reads SGHVS; CDR2 reads FNYEAQ. The CDR3 DNA follows: TGTGCCAGCAGCCAGCCTTCTACTGAGCAGTACTTC. Its protein is CASSQPSTEQYF.

This clone came up once. The V call is TRBV11-2, the J call TRBJ2-6; D remains ambiguous. V lost 8 bases to trimming and J lost 1 base, with 9 bases between them. CDR1 is SGHAT and CDR2 is FQNNGV in the germline V gene. The CDR3 is made up of 14 amino acids. This chain's CDR3 is CASSPRSGANVLTF. For the CDR3, the DNA is TGTGCCAGCTCCCCTAGGTCTGGGGCCAACGTCCTGACTTTC.

The chain couples TRBV25-1 to TRBJ2-3; D might be TRBD2 (5 bases). Looked up from germline, CDR1 is MGHDK and CDR2 is SYGVNS. V was trimmed by 5 bases and J by 11 bases, leaving 20 bases between them. This CDR3 has 14 residues. CDR3 sequence: CASSLPGRAWGQYF. DNA for the CDR3: TGTGCCAGCAGTCTCCCGGGGAGAGCCTGGGGGCAGTATTTT.

The chain joins TRBV10-1 to TRBJ2-1; D perhaps matches TRBD2 (6 bases). V was clipped by 5 bases and J by 0 bases, with 14 bases between them. The CDR3 length is 16 residues. From germline, CDR1 is WNHNN and CDR2 SYGVQD (reference sequence). The CDR3 spells CASSSPGDSSYNEQFF. The CDR3 coding sequence is TGCGCCAGCAGTTCCCCGGGGGATTCCTCCTACAATGAGCAGTTCTTC.

V and J are TRBV5-6 and TRBJ2-6; D is ambiguous. V lost 2 bases to trimming and J lost 0 bases, with 9 bases between them. Germline V gives CDR1 SGHDT, CDR2 YYEEEE. CDR3 length: 16 residues. The CDR3 here is CASSFRMVSGANVLTF. The CDR3 DNA reads TGTGCCAGCAGCTTTCGTATGGTCTCTGGGGCCAACGTCCTGACTTTC. Together with reference TRBV5-6 and TRBJ2-6, the CDR3 gives the full variable domain: DAGVTQSPTHLIKTRGQQVTLRCSPKSGHDTVSWYQQALGQGPQFIFQYYEEEERQRGNFPDRFSGHQFPNYSSELNVNALLLGDSALYLCASSFRMVSGANVLTFGAGSRLTVL.

The CDR3 DNA is TGTGCCAGCAGCTTAGGGGTAAACTCCTACGAGCAGTACTTC. Amino acid sequence: CASSLGVNSYEQYF. This chain links TRBV7-9 with TRBJ2-7; D not resolved. The V end lost 1 base, the J end lost 0 bases, and 7 bases lay between the germline ends. Germline CDR1 SEHNR, CDR2 FQNEAQ (reference sequence). This CDR3 is 14 amino acids long.

V and J are TRBV5-1 and TRBJ2-1; tentative D call: TRBD1 (6 bases). The V gene lost 0 bases and the J gene lost 2 bases, with 12 bases spanning the gap. Germline-derived CDR1 and CDR2 are SGHRS and YFSETQ. The CDR3 loop spans 16 amino acids. DNA for the CDR3: TGCGCCAGCAGCTTGGAGGAACAGGGCCCCTACAATGAGCAGTTCTTC. It translates to CASSLEEQGPYNEQFF.

This chain links TRBV6-5 with TRBJ2-4; 9 bases agree with TRBD1. The CDR3 sequence is 15 residues long. The junction had 4 bases not matched to a gene; V was cut back by 2 bases and J by 5 bases. CDR1 is MNHEY and CDR2 is SVGAGI in the germline V gene. CDR3: CASSYAGTGQNIQYF. CDR3 sequence (DNA): TGTGCCAGCAGTTACGCCGGGACAGGGCAAAACATTCAGTACTTC.

This chain uses TRBV28 with TRBJ2-5; maybe TRBD1 (6 bases). V gave up 6 bases and J gave up 1 base, with 12 bases separating them. The CDR3 is 14 amino acids. Germline V gene sequence: CDR1 MDHEN, CDR2 SYDVKM. The CDR3 nucleotides read TGTGCCAGCAGCCGGACAGATTTCCAAGAGACCCAGTACTTC. Residues: CASSRTDFQETQYF.

The chain carries TRBV9 and TRBJ2-2; no firm D call. Germline V gene data show CDR1 as SGDLS and CDR2 as YYNGEE. V dropped 4 bases and J dropped 7 bases, with 17 bases sitting between them. The CDR3 is made up of 15 amino acids. The CDR3 DNA reads as TGTGCCAGCAGCCCCTCTAGAGTCCCCGGCGGGGAGCTGTTTTTT. It yields the protein CASSPSRVPGGELFF.

This clone occurred once. Other DNA variants within this sample encode the same CDR3. The chain combines TRBV7-9 with TRBJ1-5, with D maybe TRBD1 (5 bases). V gave up 0 bases and J gave up 0 bases, with 12 bases separating them. The CDR3 covers 17 residues. CDR1 and CDR2 (germline): SEHNR, FQNEAQ (reference sequence). Written as DNA, the CDR3 is TGTGCCAGCAGCTTAGCAGGACATCAGTATAGCAATCAGCCCCAGCATTTT. Amino acids: CASSLAGHQYSNQPQHF.

The chain carries TRBV9 and TRBJ1-5; 10 nucleotides align to TRBD1. The CDR3 contains 15 residues. CDR1 and CDR2 (germline): SGDLS, YYNGEE. V trimming: 0 bases; J trimming: 4 bases; junction bases outside the gene matches: 1. The CDR3 is CASSVGDRGNQPQHF. The CDR3 DNA is TGTGCCAGCAGCGTAGGGGACAGGGGAAATCAGCCCCAGCATTTT. The full variable domain, with the rest looked up from reference TRBV9 and TRBJ1-5, is DSGVTQTPKHLITATGQRVTLRCSPRSGDLSVYWYQQSLDQGLQFLIQYYNGEERAKGNILERFSAQQFPDLHSELNLSSLELGDSALYFCASSVGDRGNQPQHFGDGTRLSIL.

V usage is TRBV2 and J usage is TRBJ2-2; D may be TRBD1 (6 bases). The V gene's germline CDR1 is SNHLY and CDR2 FYNNEI. The CDR3 contains 14 residues. Trimming left V 8 bases short and J 7 bases short, with 17 bases between. The CDR3 spells CASHPTGSIGELFF. DNA for the CDR3: TGTGCCAGCCACCCGACAGGTTCCATCGGGGAGCTGTTTTTT.

This clone was picked up a small number of times. The chain couples TRBV11-2 to TRBJ1-2, with TRBD1 as a possible D gene (5 bases). Per the germline V gene, CDR1 is SGHAT and CDR2 is FQNNGV. The CDR3 totals 14 residues. V was trimmed by 1 base and J by 2 bases, leaving 8 bases between them. DNA of the CDR3: TGTGCCAGCAGCTTAGGAGCAGGGAACTATGGCTACACCTTC. Translating it yields CASSLGAGNYGYTF.

The chain combines TRBV7-8 with TRBJ2-7; 8 bases line up with TRBD2. The germline CDR1 and CDR2 sequences are SGHVS and FQNEAQ. V shed 2 bases and J 6 bases; nucleotides not matched to a gene: 9. This CDR3 is built from 15 residues. Here the CDR3 DNA reads TGTGCCAGCAGCTTAACCCCGGGACTAGTATCCGAGCAGTACTTC. This sequence encodes CASSLTPGLVSEQYF. The complete variable domain, with remaining parts taken from reference TRBV7-8 and TRBJ2-7, reads GAGVSQSPRYKVAKRGQDVALRCDPISGHVSLFWYQQALGQGPEFLTYFQNEAQLDKSGLPSDRFFAERPEGSVSTLKIQRTQQEDSAVYLCASSLTPGLVSEQYFGPGTRLTVT.

The chain joins TRBV27 to TRBJ2-1; D remains ambiguous. The ends were cut back, 6 bases at V and 12 bases at J, with 24 bases in the middle. This CDR3 region has 15 residues. Germline V gene sequence: CDR1 MNHEY, CDR2 SMNVEV (reference sequence). The CDR3 DNA reads TGTGCCAGCAGCCCTCTCGACCAGCCCAATGTAGGGCAGTTCTTC. Translation gives CASSPLDQPNVGQFF.

The rearrangement joins TRBV2 to TRBJ1-2, with D unresolved. V dropped 6 bases and J dropped 0 bases, with 14 bases sitting between them. The CDR3 has 15 amino acids. Germline CDR1 is SNHLY and CDR2 is FYNNEI. CDR3 sequence: CASRRQGPANYGYTF. CDR3 DNA sequence: TGTGCCAGCAGACGACAAGGGCCCGCTAACTATGGCTACACCTTC.

The rearrangement links TRBV10-1 to TRBJ2-5; tentatively, D is TRBD1 (5 bases). Germline CDR1 is WNHNN and CDR2 is SYGVQD (reference sequence). This CDR3 has 14 residues. Trimming removed 3 bases from V and 0 bases from J, with 8 bases in between. CDR3 region: CASSERTHQETQYF. The CDR3 region has the DNA TGCGCCAGCAGTGAACGGACACACCAAGAGACCCAGTACTTC.

This clone appeared a few times. V and J are TRBV30 and TRBJ2-2, with D perhaps TRBD2 (5 bases). The CDR3 is made up of 12 amino acids. V lost 3 bases and J 13 bases, leaving 15 bases between the germline ends. Germline V gene data show CDR1 as GTSNPN and CDR2 as SVGIG (reference sequence). In DNA form, the CDR3 reads TGTGCCTGGAGCGGTCCCGACTATAGGCTGTTTTTT. Translation: CAWSGPDYRLFF.

The V call is TRBV7-6, the J call TRBJ2-6; no reliable D call. Trimming stripped 5 bases from V and 4 bases from J, with 18 bases between. The CDR3 length is 17 residues. CDR1 is SGHVS, CDR2 FNYEAQ, per germline. The chain's CDR3 is CASSLDPTATGANVLTF. The CDR3 nucleotides read TGTGCCAGCAGCCTAGACCCAACTGCGACCGGGGCCAACGTCCTGACTTTC. Full variable domain (rest looked up from reference TRBV7-6 and TRBJ2-6): GAGVSQSPRYKVTKRGQDVALRCDPISGHVSLYWYRQALGQGPEFLTYFNYEAQQDKSGLPNDRFSAERPEGSISTLTIQRTEQRDSAMYRCASSLDPTATGANVLTFGAGSRLTVL.

V and J are TRBV10-3 and TRBJ2-7, with D perhaps TRBD2 (6 bases). This CDR3 contains 14 residues. Germline CDR1 and CDR2: ENHRY and SYGVKD. V lost 7 bases to trimming and J lost 5 bases, with 18 bases between them. Here the CDR3 reads CAITPGGDQNEQYF. In DNA form, the CDR3 reads TGTGCCATCACCCCCGGGGGAGACCAAAACGAGCAGTACTTC.